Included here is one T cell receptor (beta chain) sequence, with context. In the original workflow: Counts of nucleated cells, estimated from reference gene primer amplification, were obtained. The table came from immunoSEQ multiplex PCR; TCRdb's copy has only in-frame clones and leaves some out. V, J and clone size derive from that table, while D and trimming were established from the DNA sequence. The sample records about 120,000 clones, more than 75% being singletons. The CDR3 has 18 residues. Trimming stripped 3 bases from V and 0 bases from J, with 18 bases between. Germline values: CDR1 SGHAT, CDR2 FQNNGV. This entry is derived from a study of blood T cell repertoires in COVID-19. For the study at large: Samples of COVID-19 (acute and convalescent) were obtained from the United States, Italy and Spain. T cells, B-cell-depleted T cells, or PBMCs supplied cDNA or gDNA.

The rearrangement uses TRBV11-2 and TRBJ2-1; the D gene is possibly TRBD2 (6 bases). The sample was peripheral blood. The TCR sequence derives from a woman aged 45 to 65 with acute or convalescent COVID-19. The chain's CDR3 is CASSLGIGTFSSYNEQFF. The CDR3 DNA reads TGTGCCAGCAGCTTGGGCATCGGGACTTTTAGCTCCTACAATGAGCAGTTCTTC.